This is a list of T cell receptor beta chains from one sample in a study of blood T cell repertoires in COVID-19. Using immunoSEQ multiplex PCR, the repertoire was profiled, and TCRdb retains in-frame clones only, with some absent. Of roughly 130,000 clones in the sample, about 85% were seen once. The material sequenced was peripheral blood. Every receptor here comes from a human donor with COVID-19, enrolled during active disease. The donor label of this sample is uncertain. CDR3s include the opening cysteine and the closing phenylalanine or tryptophan. D genes are given only for firm matches. For some rows the clone size is stated as once, few or many, or as a class when expanded; others skip it.

CDR3 DNA	CDR3 protein	clone size	D gene	V gene	J gene	CDR3 length
TGCGCCAGCAGCTTGGCTCTAGCTGTCGAGACCCAGTACTTC	CASSLALAVETQYF	.	.	TRBV5-1	TRBJ2-5	14
TGTGCCAGCTCTCCGAGGCCGCAGGGGCCCCTTGGCTACACCTTC	CASSPRPQGPLGYTF	.	.	TRBV18	TRBJ1-2	15
TGTGCCAGCAGTTCAGGGGCAGCCTATGGCTACACCTTC	CASSSGAAYGYTF	.	.	TRBV28	TRBJ1-2	13
TGTGCCAGTAGGGACAGGGGCCTCACTGAAGCTTTCTTT	CASRDRGLTEAFF	.	TRBD1	TRBV19	TRBJ1-1	13
TGTGCCAGCAGCCCGCGCTCCCGGACAGGGGCCCTCGATGAGCAGTTCTTC	CASSPRSRTGALDEQFF	.	TRBD1	TRBV11-2	TRBJ2-1	17
TGTGCCAGCAGCCTGAGACTAGCGGGAGTGTTTGCCGGCTACGAGCAGTACTTC	CASSLRLAGVFAGYEQYF	.	TRBD2	TRBV11-2	TRBJ2-7	18
TGTGCCAGCAGCCCCCCCCGGCGGATCTCCCCTGGGGCCAACGTCCTGACTTTC	CASSPPRRISPGANVLTF	.	.	TRBV3-1/TRBV3-2	TRBJ2-6	18
TGTGCCAGCAGTTGGGTGGCAGGGGCTTCCTATGGCTACACCTTC	CASSWVAGASYGYTF	.	.	TRBV6-5	TRBJ1-2	15
TGTGCCAGTAGCCGCAGCCTAGGGGACAGTTACTATGGCTACACCTTC	CASSRSLGDSYYGYTF	.	TRBD1	TRBV19	TRBJ1-2	16
TGTGCCAGCAGTTCCTGGGACAGGGGGCCCCTTAGCTCCTACGAGCAGTACTTC	CASSSWDRGPLSSYEQYF	.	TRBD1	TRBV7-6	TRBJ2-7	18
TGTGCCAGCAGTTACCGACGGGGGAACACTGAAGCTTTCTTT	CASSYRRGNTEAFF	.	.	TRBV6-5	TRBJ1-1	14
TGTGCCTGGAGTGTACTTGACACCTCCTACGAGCAGTACTTC	CAWSVLDTSYEQYF	.	.	TRBV30	TRBJ2-7	14
TGTGCCAGCAGTTTGCGCGGCGAGCAGTACTTC	CASSLRGEQYF	once	.	TRBV12-3/TRBV12-4	TRBJ2-7	11
TGTGCCAGCAGGATGGGGGGACCGCGAGGCACCGGGGAGCTGTTTTTT	CASRMGGPRGTGELFF	.	.	TRBV2	TRBJ2-2	16
TGTGCCAGTAGTAGCCCAGACAGGGGGCCAAACTATGGCTACACCTTC	CASSSPDRGPNYGYTF	once	TRBD1	TRBV19	TRBJ1-2	16
TGCGCCAGCAGCCCGTCGGGCGCCGGCGGGAATTCACCCCTCCACTTT	CASSPSGAGGNSPLHF	.	.	TRBV4-1	TRBJ1-6	16
TGTGCCAGCAGCCAAGATCGTAGCGCGGGGGCCGGGGATACGCAGTATTTT	CASSQDRSAGAGDTQYF	.	.	TRBV3-1/TRBV3-2	TRBJ2-3	17
TGTGCCAGCAGTGAAGAGAGGGATAGTGAGCAGTTCTTC	CASSEERDSEQFF	.	.	TRBV2	TRBJ2-1	13
TGTGCCAGCAGCGACAGAGCAACTAATGAAAAACTGTTTTTT	CASSDRATNEKLFF	.	.	TRBV9	TRBJ1-4	14
TGTGCCAGCAGCTTACAGGGTCCCAGGGACGAGCAGTACTTC	CASSLQGPRDEQYF	.	.	TRBV11-3	TRBJ2-7	14
TGTGCCAGTAGTATAGAAACAGGGGAGGTTAGCAATCAGCCCCAGCATTTT	CASSIETGEVSNQPQHF	few	TRBD1	TRBV19	TRBJ1-5	17
TGTGCCTGTCCTAAAATGGGCGGGAGTCTTAGCACAGATACGCAGTATTTT	CACPKMGGSLSTDTQYF	.	TRBD2	TRBV30	TRBJ2-3	17
TGTGCCAGCAGCCTTGGGGGGACTAGCGCCCATGAGCAGTTCTTC	CASSLGGTSAHEQFF	.	TRBD2	TRBV3-1/TRBV3-2	TRBJ2-1	15
TGTGCCAGCAGCTTAGCGATGGAGGGGAGCTCCTACGAGCAGTACTTC	CASSLAMEGSSYEQYF	.	.	TRBV7-9	TRBJ2-7	16
TGTGCCAGCAGCTTGGGAGGCGGCGGGGGGGCCGGAAATGAGCAGTTCTTC	CASSLGGGGGAGNEQFF	.	TRBD2	TRBV5-4	TRBJ2-1	17
TGTGCCAGCAGCCAAGCTGGGCATTACGAGCAGTACTTC	CASSQAGHYEQYF	.	.	TRBV3-1/TRBV3-2	TRBJ2-7	13
TGCGCCAGCAGCGCGGGGACAGGGGGGACTGAAGCTTTCTTT	CASSAGTGGTEAFF	.	TRBD1	TRBV5-1	TRBJ1-1	14
TGCAGTGCTAGACCTGATGGCTACACCTTC	CSARPDGYTF	few	.	TRBV20-1	TRBJ1-2	10